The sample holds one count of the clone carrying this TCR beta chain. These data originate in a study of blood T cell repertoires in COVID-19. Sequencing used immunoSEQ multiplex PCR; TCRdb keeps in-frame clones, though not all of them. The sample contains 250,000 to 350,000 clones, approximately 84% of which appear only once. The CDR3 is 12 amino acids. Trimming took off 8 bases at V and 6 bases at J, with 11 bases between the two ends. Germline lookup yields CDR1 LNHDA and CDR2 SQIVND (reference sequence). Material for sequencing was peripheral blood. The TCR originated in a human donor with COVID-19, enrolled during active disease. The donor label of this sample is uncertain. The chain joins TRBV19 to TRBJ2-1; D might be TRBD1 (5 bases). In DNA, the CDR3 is TGTGCCAGTGCTCAAGGGGTCAATGAGCAGTTCTTC. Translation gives CASAQGVNEQFF.